The 6 T cell receptor beta chains below all came from one sample that was sequenced in a study of T cell repertoires in cytomegalovirus infection. TCRdb reprocessed the reads via MiXCR and lists one record per CDR3 protein. Seen here are under 150,000 distinct CDR3 sequences, roughly 30% observed once, and the top ten hold less than 45%. These receptors have no known antigen. Sequencing used CD8+ T cells from cultured PBMCs, obtained from culture after CMV antigen stimulation. These receptors were obtained from a human donor in good health (CMV status not recorded). Some clones in this sample may be carry-over from other donors' samples.

The chain uses TRBV28 and TRBJ2-7; possibly TRBD2 for D (6 bases). The V end was cut by 7 bases, the J end by 4 bases, with 17 bases between. CDR3 length: 14 residues. Germline CDR1 is MDHEN and CDR2 is SYDVKM. Here the CDR3 reads CASTSSGLGYEQYF. The CDR3 nucleotides are TGTGCCAGCACCAGTAGCGGCTTGGGATACGAGCAGTACTTC.

This clonotype was detected many times. The gene calls are TRBV7-8 and TRBJ1-3, with a tentative D call TRBD1 (6 bases). The CDR3 consists of 13 residues. The germline V gene has CDR1 SGHVS and CDR2 FQNEAQ. The V gene lost 11 bases and the J gene lost 4 bases, with 15 bases spanning the gap. The CDR3, as DNA: TGTGCCGTCAGCAGGGGATACGGAAACACCATATATTTT. Amino acid sequence: CAVSRGYGNTIYF. Looking up the rest from reference TRBV7-8 and TRBJ1-3 gives the full variable domain: GAGVSQSPRYKVAKRGQDVALRCDPISGHVSLFWYQQALGQGPEFLTYFQNEAQLDKSGLPSDRFFAERPEGSVSTLKIQRTQQEDSAVYLCAVSRGYGNTIYFGEGSWLTVV.

This clonotype has a count of ten or more. The rearrangement uses TRBV7-8 and TRBJ1-6; D is undetermined. The CDR3 is 14 residues long. Trimming pared 5 bases from V and 7 bases from J, leaving 12 bases between. Germline V gene lookup returns CDR1 SGHVS and CDR2 FQNEAQ. The chain's CDR3 is CASSPGGRNSPLHF. In DNA form, the CDR3 reads TGTGCCAGCAGCCCGGGTGGGCGGAATTCACCCCTCCACTTT.

The genes are TRBV12-3 or TRBV12-4 and TRBJ1-2; D may be TRBD1 (5 bases). The CDR3 runs 18 residues. Trimming took 6 bases from V and 4 from J, leaving 27 bases between them. This CDR3 is CASRPAEVRDLVIYGYTF. CDR3 bases: TGTGCCAGCAGACCGGCGGAGGTCCGGGACTTGGTAATCTATGGCTACACCTTC.

A remark on this clonotype: One junction end does not reproduce the germline sequence, and a read error may be involved. The chain joins TRBV7-9 to TRBJ2-5, with D possibly matching TRBD1 (6 bases). The CDR3 is 13 residues long. The germline gives CDR1 SEHNR, CDR2 FQNEAQ (reference sequence). The CDR3 loop is CASSRTDQDTQYF. In nucleotides, the CDR3 is TGTGCCAGCAGTCGGACAGACCAAGATACCCAGTACTTC. The whole variable domain, filled in from reference TRBV7-9 and TRBJ2-5, reads DTGVSQNPRHKITKRGQNVTFRCDPISEHNRLYWYRQTLGQGPEFLTYFQNEAQLEKSRLLSDRFSAERPKGSFSTLEIQRTEQGDSAMYLCASSRTDQDTQYFGPGTRLLVL.

CDR3 nucleotide sequence: TGTGCCAGCAGCGCATGGGGGGCCCTGAACACTGAAGCTTTCTTT. Protein: CASSAWGALNTEAFF. The rearrangement joins TRBV6-5 to TRBJ1-1; a weak D match, TRBD1 (6 bases). In germline, CDR1 is MNHEY, CDR2 SVGAGI. V was shortened by 6 bases and J by 0 bases, with 14 bases between the two germline ends. The CDR3 sequence is 15 residues long.